This passage covers 23 T cell receptor beta chains from one sample sequenced in a study of cytomegalovirus exposure and HLA in healthy donors (dated by TCRdb to the late 2010s). Receptor amplification or capture employed the immunoSEQ multiplex PCR assay. A mixture of 60 forward primers for TCR Vbeta segments and 13 reverse primers for TCR Jbeta segments was used in the multiplex PCR. TCRdb provides this immuneACCESS table in a form limited to in-frame rearrangements. Some clones are lacking; in checked studies, under half of them reflect an unresolved V gene, and why the rest are absent is not known. This sample holds 200,000 or so clones; over 75% were observed only once. Around 0.25% of the sample is held by the ten biggest clonotypes. The specimen was PBMCs. These receptors came from a girl in the first two years of life in good health and CMV-seronegative.

The chain joins TRBV19 to TRBJ1-2; 8 bases map to TRBD1. V trimming: 6 bases; J trimming: 6 bases; junction bases outside the gene matches: 6. The CDR3 sequence is 13 residues long. Per the germline V gene, CDR1 is LNHDA and CDR2 is SQIVND (reference sequence). The CDR3 sequence: CASRRTGSDGYTF. The CDR3 region has the DNA TGTGCCAGTAGACGGACAGGGTCTGATGGCTACACCTTC. The variable domain in full, with the rest retrieved from reference TRBV19 and TRBJ1-2, is DGGITQSPKYLFRKEGQNVTLSCEQNLNHDAMYWYRQDPGQGLRLIYYSQIVNDFQKGDIAEGYSVSREKKESFPLTVTSAQKNPTAFYLCASRRTGSDGYTFGSGTRLTVV.

The V gene is TRBV15, the J gene TRBJ1-2, with a weak D call TRBD1 (5 bases). Germline V gene sequence: CDR1 LNHNV, CDR2 YYDKDF (reference sequence). The CDR3 has 14 residues. The V gene lost 1 base and the J gene lost 3 bases, with 9 bases spanning the gap. The CDR3 loop is CATSRGGADYGYTF. The CDR3 DNA reads TGTGCCACCAGCAGAGGCGGGGCGGACTATGGCTACACCTTC.

The CDR3 region has the DNA TGCAGCGTTGTGAGCGCCTACGAGCAGTACTTC. Translation: CSVVSAYEQYF. The chain employs TRBV29-1 and TRBJ2-5; no definite D call. TRBJ2-7 matches the DNA end more closely, so the J call is doubtful. CDR1 and CDR2 (germline): SQVTM, ANQGSEA. The CDR3 loop spans 11 amino acids.

The chain carries TRBV7-9 and TRBJ1-2; 7 nucleotides match TRBD1. Trimming took 5 bases from V and 4 from J; bases not matched to a gene: 13. CDR3 length equals 16 residues. Germline V gene data show CDR1 as SEHNR and CDR2 as FQNEAQ (reference sequence). The CDR3 nucleotides are TGTGCCAGCAGCCGCCGGACAGGACAGTCCTTCTATGGCTACACCTTC. Translation: CASSRRTGQSFYGYTF.

The chain carries TRBV10-1 and TRBJ2-5; possible D gene TRBD1, 6 bases. The CDR3 totals 12 residues. CDR1 WNHNN and CDR2 SYGVQD come from the germline V gene (reference sequence). V was pared by 8 bases and J by 5 bases, with 12 bases between. The CDR3 region is CASVRQGETQYF. In DNA form, the CDR3 reads TGCGCCAGCGTGCGGCAGGGGGAGACCCAGTACTTC.

A word on this clone: This specimen includes other DNA sequences encoding the same CDR3. The rearrangement joins TRBV9 to TRBJ2-1; D is undetermined. Germline V gene lookup returns CDR1 SGDLS and CDR2 YYNGEE. The CDR3 is 14 amino acids. V lost 0 bases to trimming and J lost 0 bases, with 4 bases between them. In DNA form, the CDR3 reads TGTGCCAGCAGCGTAGCTAGCTCCTACAATGAGCAGTTCTTC. It specifies CASSVASSYNEQFF.

The rearrangement links TRBV10-3 to TRBJ1-1, with 9 bases identical to TRBD1. The CDR3 contains 12 residues. The germline CDR1 and CDR2 sequences are ENHRY and SYGVKD. V lost 4 bases and J lost 8; bases outside the gene matches: 2. The CDR3 coding sequence is TGTGCCATCAGTGGGGGACAGGGAGAAGCTTTCTTT. It specifies CAISGGQGEAFF.

The V and J genes are TRBV5-1 and TRBJ2-7; 8 bases are shared with TRBD1. Germline V lookup: CDR1 SGHRS, CDR2 YFSETQ. This CDR3 region has 16 residues. After removal of 0 bases from V and 3 bases from J, the junction contained 8 bases not matched to a gene. The CDR3 here is CASSLGLGQAIYEQYF. The CDR3 nucleotides are TGCGCCAGCAGCTTGGGATTGGGACAGGCTATCTACGAGCAGTACTTC.

The CDR3 DNA follows: TGTGCCAGCAGCCCGGGACTAGAGCACAATGAGCAGTTCTTC. Amino acid sequence: CASSPGLEHNEQFF. This sequence joins TRBV7-2 and TRBJ2-1; 8 nucleotides agree with TRBD2. CDR1 and CDR2 from the germline V gene are SGHTA and FQGNSA. V was clipped by 5 bases and J by 5 bases; unmatched bases: 5. The length of the CDR3 is 14 residues.

This rearrangement joins TRBV7-9 to TRBJ1-4; no clear D gene. Germline values: CDR1 SEHNR, CDR2 FQNEAQ (reference sequence). CDR3 length: 18 amino acids. Between the trimmed V and J ends, which lost 2 bases and 0 bases, there was a span of 16 bases. The CDR3 loop reads CASSLLSLYRATNEKLFF. CDR3 sequence (DNA): TGTGCCAGCAGCTTATTGAGCCTCTATCGTGCAACTAATGAAAAACTGTTTTTT.

The chain links TRBV14 to TRBJ2-3; 7 bases fit TRBD2. The J segment lost 4 bases and the V segment lost 4 bases, leaving 8 bases of the junction unmatched. CDR1 SGHDN and CDR2 FVKESK come from the germline V gene. This CDR3 contains 15 residues. CDR3 amino acids: CASSLEREVADTQYF. The CDR3 coding sequence is TGTGCCAGCAGCCTCGAGCGGGAAGTGGCAGATACGCAGTATTTT.

The chain links TRBV12-5 to TRBJ2-1; 8 bases align to TRBD2. The germline V gene encodes CDR1 LGHNT and CDR2 FRNRAP. The CDR3 consists of 16 residues. The V gene end was trimmed by 5 bases and the J gene end by 6 bases; junction bases not matched to a gene: 12. CDR3 in DNA: TGTGCTAGTGGTACCACCGCTAGCGGGCCAAGCAATGAGCAGTTCTTC. This translates into CASGTTASGPSNEQFF.

This clone is a singleton in its sample. The V gene is TRBV18, the J gene TRBJ2-1; TRBD2 matches at 7 bases. The length of the CDR3 is 15 residues. Germline V gene sequence: CDR1 KGHSH, CDR2 LQKENI. V lost 3 bases and J lost 7; bases outside the gene matches: 9. CDR3 DNA sequence: TGTGCCAGCTCACCGGGGGGGAGGATAAAGAATGAGCAGTTCTTC. Protein product: CASSPGGRIKNEQFF.

The chain joins TRBV20-1 to TRBJ1-2, with TRBD1 identical over 9 bases. The CDR3 sequence is 11 residues long. After removal of 7 bases from V and 8 bases from J, the junction contained 5 bases not matched to a gene. The germline CDR1 and CDR2 sequences are DFQATT and SNEGSKA (reference sequence). CDR3 sequence reads: CSVRDRAGYTF. CDR3 bases: TGCAGTGTCCGGGACAGGGCAGGCTACACCTTC.

V usage is TRBV6-1 and J usage is TRBJ1-2; 9 nucleotides line up with TRBD1. This CDR3 is 14 amino acids long. Germline assignment: CDR1 MNHNS and CDR2 SASEGT. Trimming at V came to 5 bases and at J to 5 bases, leaving 6 bases not matched to a gene. Here the CDR3 reads CASSTGTGMYGYTF. CDR3 nucleotide sequence: TGTGCCAGCAGTACCGGGACAGGGATGTATGGCTACACCTTC.

This clone was recorded once. This chain links TRBV6-1 with TRBJ2-2, with D possibly matching TRBD1 (5 bases). V was clipped by 4 bases and J by 5 bases, with 11 bases between them. In germline, CDR1 is MNHNS, CDR2 SASEGT. This CDR3 is built from 14 residues. The CDR3 loop reads CASSAPGKTGELFF. CDR3 DNA: TGTGCCAGCAGTGCTCCAGGGAAAACCGGGGAGCTGTTTTTT.

This chain uses TRBV19 with TRBJ1-6, with a weak D call TRBD1 (6 bases). The germline V gene encodes CDR1 LNHDA and CDR2 SQIVND (reference sequence). The V end lost 3 bases, the J end lost 4 bases, and 16 bases lay between the germline ends. This CDR3 spans 17 amino acids. CDR3 sequence reads: CASSIPRTATYNSPLHF. The CDR3 DNA sequence: TGTGCCAGTAGTATCCCTCGGACAGCCACGTATAATTCACCCCTCCACTTT.

The chain combines TRBV27 with TRBJ2-7; weak D call: TRBD1 (6 bases). Trimming took off 6 bases at V and 4 bases at J, with 25 bases between the two ends. Germline V gene lookup returns CDR1 MNHEY and CDR2 SMNVEV (reference sequence). The CDR3 loop spans 17 amino acids. DNA for the CDR3: TGTGCCAGCAGCCCAATTCCACGAACAGGGATGTATTACGAGCAGTACTTC. As protein: CASSPIPRTGMYYEQYF.

The V and J genes are TRBV5-1 and TRBJ2-3; TRBD2 matches at 11 bases. The CDR3 runs to 16 residues. J gave up 3 bases and V 0 bases, and 3 bases lay outside the gene matches. Germline-derived CDR1 and CDR2 are SGHRS and YFSETQ. In DNA, the CDR3 is TGCGCCAGCAGCTTGGCGGGACTAGCGGTAACAGATACGCAGTATTTT. It codes for CASSLAGLAVTDTQYF.

The rearrangement links TRBV11-3 to TRBJ2-2; 8 bases match TRBD2. Germline CDR1 SGHNT, CDR2 YENEEA. The CDR3 length is 15 residues. V gave up 6 bases and J gave up 3 bases; unmatched junction bases: 6. CDR3 coding DNA: TGTGCCAGCAGGAAAACTAGCGGACACACCGGGGAGCTGTTTTTT. This translates into CASRKTSGHTGELFF.

Only one count was recorded for this clone. The V and J genes are TRBV28 and TRBJ2-5; TRBD1 aligns across 8 bases. CDR3 length equals 13 residues. CDR1 and CDR2 from the germline V gene are MDHEN and SYDVKM. With 4 bases clipped from V and 3 bases from J, the junction kept 1 base outside the gene matches. The CDR3, as DNA: TGTGCCAGCAGTTCGACAGGGGAAGAGACCCAGTACTTC. This encodes CASSSTGEETQYF. The full variable domain, in which reference TRBV28 and TRBJ2-5 provide the parts outside the CDR3, is DVKVTQSSRYLVKRTGEKVFLECVQDMDHENMFWYRQDPGLGLRLIYFSYDVKMKEKGDIPEGYSVSREKKERFSLILESASTNQTSMYLCASSSTGEETQYFGPGTRLLVL.

Turning to this clone: The identical CDR3 is also encoded by other nucleotide sequences in the sample. The chain couples TRBV5-1 to TRBJ2-3; D is unclear. This CDR3 is built from 12 residues. V was trimmed by 0 bases and J by 6 bases, leaving 5 bases between them. CDR1 and CDR2 (germline): SGHRS, YFSETQ. The CDR3 spells CASSLARDTQYF. CDR3 DNA: TGCGCCAGCAGCTTGGCTAGGGATACGCAGTATTTT. Variable domain in full (rest from reference TRBV5-1 and TRBJ2-3): KAGVTQTPRYLIKTRGQQVTLSCSPISGHRSVSWYQQTPGQGLQFLFEYFSETQRNKGNFPGRFSGRQFSNSRSEMNVSTLELGDSALYLCASSLARDTQYFGPGTRLTVL.

The V call is TRBV6-5, the J call TRBJ2-3; 10 bases align to TRBD1. This CDR3 is built from 16 residues. Per the germline V gene, CDR1 is MNHEY and CDR2 is SVGAGI. V lost 4 bases to trimming and J lost 1 base; unmatched junction nucleotides: 5. CDR3 nucleotides: TGTGCCAGCAGTTCCCCGACAGGGGGCCGCACAGATACGCAGTATTTT. It encodes CASSSPTGGRTDTQYF.